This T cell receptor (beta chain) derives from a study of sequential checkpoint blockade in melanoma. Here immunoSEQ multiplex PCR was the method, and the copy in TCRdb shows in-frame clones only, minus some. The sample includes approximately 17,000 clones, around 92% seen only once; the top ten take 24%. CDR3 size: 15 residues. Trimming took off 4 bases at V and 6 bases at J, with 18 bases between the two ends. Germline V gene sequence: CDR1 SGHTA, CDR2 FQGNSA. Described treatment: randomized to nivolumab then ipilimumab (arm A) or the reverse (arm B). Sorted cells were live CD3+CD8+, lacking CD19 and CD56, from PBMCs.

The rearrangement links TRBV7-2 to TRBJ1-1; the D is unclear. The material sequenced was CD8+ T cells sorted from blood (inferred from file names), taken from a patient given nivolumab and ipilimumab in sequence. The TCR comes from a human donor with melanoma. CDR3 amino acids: CASSYPAGVGAEAFF. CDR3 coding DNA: TGTGCCAGCAGCTACCCTGCCGGGGTAGGCGCTGAAGCTTTCTTT.